This section outlines one T cell receptor (beta chain) sequence together with its context. This CDR3 region has 13 residues. Trimming pared 6 bases from V and 3 bases from J, leaving 10 bases between. The germline V gene encodes CDR1 MNHEY and CDR2 SVGAGI. The method was immunoSEQ multiplex PCR; TCRdb's version includes in-frame clones alone and lacks a portion of them. The table records roughly 54,000 clones, around 97% of them present only once. This record comes from a study of control samples from healthy donors and cancer patients. The chain carries TRBV6-5 and TRBJ2-3, with D uncertain. The TCR originated in a woman aged 25 to 45 in good health. The sample consisted of blood. The CDR3 loop is CASSQRVTDTQYF. The CDR3 nucleotides are TGTGCCAGCAGCCAACGGGTTACAGATACGCAGTATTTT.